This note documents a single T cell receptor beta chain sequence. Its antigen is still unknown. TCRdb redid the calling of the RT-PCR reads with MiXCR, one entry per CDR3 protein. The sample yields hundreds of thousands of distinct CDR3 sequences, 11% to 15% seen once. This entry belongs to a study of response to subunit inactivated influenza vaccine. Findings and limits, study-wide: A suggestion made by the authors is that each seasonal influenza vaccination recruits few new T cells.

Germline V gene data show CDR1 as SGHRS and CDR2 as YFSETQ. The ends lost 4 bases at V and 5 bases at J; junction bases unmatched: 7. CDR3 length: 15 residues. The clonotype comes from a man aged 50-60 years who received an inactivated influenza vaccine. The specimen comprised PBMCs from blood, sampled 14 to 15 days before vaccination. The chain employs TRBV5-1 and TRBJ2-7; 12 bases line up with TRBD1. The CDR3 bases are TGCGCCAGCAGCAAGGGACAGGGGGCTTCCCACGAGCAGTACTTC. This codes for CASSKGQGASHEQYF. The full variable domain, with the rest looked up from reference TRBV5-1 and TRBJ2-7, is KAGVTQTPRYLIKTRGQQVTLSCSPISGHRSVSWYQQTPGQGLQFLFEYFSETQRNKGNFPGRFSGRQFSNSRSEMNVSTLELGDSALYLCASSKGQGASHEQYFGPGTRLTVT.